Following are 8 T cell receptor beta chains from one sample sequenced in a study of OX40 agonist ivuxolimab in advanced cancers. Data came from immunoSEQ multiplex PCR; TCRdb stores just in-frame clones and leaves some out. The sample records tens of thousands of clones, around 86% being singletons. Sequencing used CD4+ or CD8+ T cells sorted from blood, obtained in a trial of the OX40 agonist ivuxolimab. These receptors all stem from an adult with an advanced solid tumor such as melanoma, head and neck, liver or kidney cancer.

V and J are TRBV9 and TRBJ1-2; TRBD1 aligns across 9 bases. V was clipped by 4 bases and J by 2 bases; unmatched bases: 6. Looked up from germline, CDR1 is SGDLS and CDR2 is YYNGEE. This CDR3 comprises 15 residues. The CDR3 reads CASSPSGTGNYGYTF. DNA for the CDR3: TGTGCCAGCAGCCCGAGCGGGACAGGGAACTATGGCTACACCTTC.

This clone has a single count. V usage is TRBV4-2 and J usage is TRBJ1-5; D unresolved. Trimming removed 4 bases from V and 0 bases from J, with 10 bases in between. Germline assignment: CDR1 LGHNA and CDR2 YNFKEQ. The CDR3 is 15 amino acids. In DNA form, the CDR3 reads TGTGCCAGCAGCCGGGGTACAGATAGCAATCAGCCCCAGCATTTT. Translation: CASSRGTDSNQPQHF.

This chain joins TRBV28 and TRBJ1-5, with no clear D. Germline CDR1 is MDHEN and CDR2 is SYDVKM. V lost 6 bases to trimming and J lost 3 bases, with 12 bases between them. This CDR3 has 14 amino acids. CDR3: CASSPQLPNQPQHF. The CDR3 region has the DNA TGTGCCAGCAGCCCACAGCTTCCCAATCAGCCCCAGCATTTT.

The J gene is TRBJ2-3, the V gene TRBV11-3; 14 positions agree with TRBD2. V trimming: 5 bases; J trimming: 3 bases; junction bases outside the gene matches: 13. Germline V gene sequence: CDR1 SGHNT, CDR2 YENEEA. CDR3 length: 19 amino acids. In DNA, the CDR3 is TGTGCCAGCAGCAAACGGACTAGCGGGGGGCCAATGGGTACAGATACGCAGTATTTT. Amino acid sequence: CASSKRTSGGPMGTDTQYF.

This chain joins TRBV6-5 and TRBJ2-4; the match to TRBD2 covers 7 bases. V trimming: 10 bases; J trimming: 1 base; junction bases outside the gene matches: 10. This CDR3 is 15 amino acids long. Germline assignment: CDR1 MNHEY and CDR2 SVGAGI. The CDR3 nucleotides read TGTGCCACTACCTCCCTGGGGGGGGCCAAAAACATTCAGTACTTC. The encoded protein is CATTSLGGAKNIQYF.

This clone appeared a single time. The V and J genes are TRBV18 and TRBJ1-4, with D unresolved. Germline-derived CDR1 and CDR2 are KGHSH and LQKENI. CDR3 length: 14 residues. V lost 1 base, J lost 7 bases, and 10 bases lay in between. The DNA of the CDR3 is TGTGCCAGCTCACCACGCCCAGGTCTTGAAAAACTGTTTTTT. It yields the protein CASSPRPGLEKLFF. Full variable domain (remainder filled in from reference TRBV18 and TRBJ1-4): NAGVMQNPRHLVRRRGQEARLRCSPMKGHSHVYWYRQLPEEGLKFMVYLQKENIIDESGMPKERFSAEFPKEGPSILRIQQVVRGDSAAYFCASSPRPGLEKLFFGSGTQLSVL.

The chain couples TRBV2 to TRBJ1-5; perhaps TRBD1 as D (5 bases). Per germline, CDR1 SNHLY and CDR2 FYNNEI. The V gene lost 4 bases and the J gene lost 7 bases, with 11 bases spanning the gap. This CDR3 is built from 13 residues. CDR3 bases: TGTGCCAGCAGTGTATGGGGGGACCAGCCCCAGCATTTT. The encoded protein is CASSVWGDQPQHF.

The chain links TRBV5-4 to TRBJ2-2, with no clear D. V lost 3 bases, J lost 5 bases, and 17 bases lay in between. From germline, CDR1 is SGHNT and CDR2 YYREEE (reference sequence). The CDR3 sequence is 16 residues long. The chain's CDR3 is CASSSSLLSGTGELFF. For the CDR3, the DNA is TGTGCCAGCAGCTCATCACTGTTATCCGGGACCGGGGAGCTGTTTTTT.